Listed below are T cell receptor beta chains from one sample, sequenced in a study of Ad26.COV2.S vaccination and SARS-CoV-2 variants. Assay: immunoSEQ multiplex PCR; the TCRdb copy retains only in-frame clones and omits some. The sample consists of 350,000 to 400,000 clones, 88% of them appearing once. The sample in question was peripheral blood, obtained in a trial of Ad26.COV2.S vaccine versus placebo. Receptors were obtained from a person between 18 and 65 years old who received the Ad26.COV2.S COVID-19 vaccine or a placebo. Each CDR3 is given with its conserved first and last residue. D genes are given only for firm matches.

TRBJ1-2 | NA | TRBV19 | CASSSSLPSANYGYTF
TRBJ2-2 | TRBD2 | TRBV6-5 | CASRGGGYTGELFF
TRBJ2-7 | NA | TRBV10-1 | CASSVGRGFGEQYF
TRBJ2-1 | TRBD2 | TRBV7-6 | CASSRKSGGANEQFF
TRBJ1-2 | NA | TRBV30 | CAWTRQGIYGYTF
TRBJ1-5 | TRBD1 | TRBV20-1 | CSASAGTGGDQPQHF
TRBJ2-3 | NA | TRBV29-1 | CSPEVLKGTDTQYF
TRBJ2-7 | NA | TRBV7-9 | CASSSDRTYEQYF
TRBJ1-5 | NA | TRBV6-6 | CASSWNREGPQHF
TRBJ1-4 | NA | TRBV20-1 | CSASTGFELHEKLFF
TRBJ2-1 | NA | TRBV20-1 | CSASPSVMDNEQFF
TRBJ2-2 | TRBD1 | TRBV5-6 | CASSLQGAFLTGELFF
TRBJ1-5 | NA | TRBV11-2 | CASSLDRGFGQPQHF